The 18 T cell receptor beta chains listed next were all sequenced from one sample in a study of shared clonotypes between healthy human individuals. Here immunoSEQ multiplex PCR was the method, and the copy in TCRdb shows in-frame clones only, minus some. The data hold about 530,000 clones, with 95% to 97% observed a single time. The sample was naive CD4+ T cells sorted from blood. As for subset: CD45RA+ positively selected. These receptors all stem from a woman in her twenties or thirties in good health.

The chain joins TRBV7-9 to TRBJ1-4; D not resolved. Trimming removed 5 bases from V and 0 bases from J, with 10 bases in between. This CDR3 is built from 15 residues. Germline assignment: CDR1 SEHNR and CDR2 FQNEAQ (reference sequence). The CDR3 sequence: CASSQFHATNEKLFF. The DNA for the CDR3 is TGTGCCAGCAGCCAATTCCACGCAACTAATGAAAAACTGTTTTTT.

The chain couples TRBV9 to TRBJ2-7, with D perhaps matching TRBD1 (5 bases). This CDR3 is 14 amino acids long. Trimming left V 0 bases short and J 2 bases short, with 9 bases between. The V gene's germline CDR1 is SGDLS and CDR2 YYNGEE. CDR3 sequence: CASSVGRATYEQYF. Written as DNA, the CDR3 is TGTGCCAGCAGCGTAGGCAGGGCGACCTACGAGCAGTACTTC.

Concerning this clone itself: Other DNA sequences in the sample encode the same CDR3. The rearrangement links TRBV18 to TRBJ1-4; 10 bases match TRBD1. Trimming took 0 bases from V and 5 from J; bases not matched to a gene: 0. The CDR3 covers 15 residues. In germline, CDR1 is KGHSH, CDR2 LQKENI. CDR3 in amino acids: CASSPPGQGNEKLFF. The DNA for the CDR3 is TGTGCCAGCTCACCACCGGGACAGGGGAATGAAAAACTGTTTTTT.

This chain connects TRBV19 to TRBJ1-1; a possible D gene is TRBD1 (6 bases). Trimming removed 10 bases from V and 2 bases from J, with 17 bases in between. This CDR3 has 14 residues. The germline V gene encodes CDR1 LNHDA and CDR2 SQIVND (reference sequence). The CDR3 reads CATIGGTTNTEAFF. The DNA of the CDR3 is TGTGCCACCATAGGGGGGACAACAAACACTGAAGCTTTCTTT.

This clone has just one count. The chain couples TRBV6-1 to TRBJ2-5; D may correspond to TRBD1 or TRBD2 (6 bases each). In germline, CDR1 is MNHNS, CDR2 SASEGT. The germline V and J ends were trimmed by 4 bases and 3 bases, with 12 bases remaining between them. CDR3 length: 14 residues. The CDR3 loop is CASSGRGGEETQYF. The DNA for the CDR3 is TGTGCCAGCAGTGGCAGGGGAGGAGAAGAGACCCAGTACTTC.

In this sample, this clone turned up once. The chain has TRBV28 and TRBJ1-4; 7 bases are shared with TRBD1. Germline-derived CDR1 and CDR2 are MDHEN and SYDVKM. There are 13 residues in the CDR3. V lost 8 bases and J lost 4; bases outside the gene matches: 4. CDR3 amino acids: CASRTGFNEKLFF. CDR3 bases: TGTGCCAGCCGGACAGGCTTTAATGAAAAACTGTTTTTT.

The gene calls are TRBV15 and TRBJ1-3; D not resolved. Trimming pared 3 bases from V and 4 bases from J, leaving 4 bases between. Germline values: CDR1 LNHNV, CDR2 YYDKDF (reference sequence). The CDR3 is 12 amino acids. CDR3 coding DNA: TGTGCCACCAGCAGCGCAGGAAACACCATATATTTT. It yields the protein CATSSAGNTIYF.

The chain links TRBV28 to TRBJ2-3, with D possibly being TRBD2 (5 bases). Germline V gene lookup returns CDR1 MDHEN and CDR2 SYDVKM. This CDR3 has 13 residues. Trimming took 6 bases from V and 6 from J, leaving 13 bases between them. Here the CDR3 DNA reads TGTGCCAGCAGGCCACCCGGGGTTGATACGCAGTATTTT. Residues: CASRPPGVDTQYF.

The chain links TRBV4-1 to TRBJ2-4, with D perhaps assigned TRBD1 or TRBD2 (5 bases each). Germline V gene sequence: CDR1 MGHRA, CDR2 YSYEKL. V lost 1 base to trimming and J lost 0 bases, with 10 bases between them. The length of the CDR3 is 16 residues. The CDR3 DNA sequence: TGCGCCAGCAGCCAAGGGGACCTACTAGCCAAAAACATTCAGTACTTC. This sequence encodes CASSQGDLLAKNIQYF.

CDR3 sequence (DNA): TGTGCCAGCAGCTTATGGACCATAGGGGGGATGACCTACGAGCAGTACTTC. Translating it yields CASSLWTIGGMTYEQYF. The chain combines TRBV7-9 with TRBJ2-7; D possibly matches TRBD1 or TRBD2 (6 bases each). Deletions cut 2 bases from V and 2 bases from J, with 19 bases between. The CDR3 has 17 residues. The germline gives CDR1 SEHNR, CDR2 FQNEAQ (reference sequence).

The CDR3 nucleotides are TGTGCCAGCAGCTCAGGGGGCGCTTATACTGAAGCTTTCTTT. Its translation: CASSSGGAYTEAFF. V and J are TRBV7-9 and TRBJ1-1, with 8 nucleotides matching TRBD1. This CDR3 is built from 14 residues. CDR1 is SEHNR and CDR2 is FQNEAQ in the germline V gene (reference sequence). Germline trimming cut 4 bases from V and 5 bases from J; bases unmatched to any gene: 6.

The chain recombines TRBV2 with TRBJ2-1; the D gene is possibly TRBD1 (6 bases). Trimming took off 6 bases at V and 0 bases at J, with 12 bases between the two ends. The CDR3 consists of 15 residues. Germline lookup yields CDR1 SNHLY and CDR2 FYNNEI. The CDR3 here is CASRAGTFSYNEQFF. The CDR3 DNA reads TGTGCCAGCAGGGCCGGGACATTCTCCTACAATGAGCAGTTCTTC. The full variable domain, its missing parts supplied by reference TRBV2 and TRBJ2-1, is EPEVTQTPSHQVTQMGQEVILRCVPISNHLYFYWYRQILGQKVEFLVSFYNNEISEKSEIFDDQFSVERPDGSNFTLKIRSTKLEDSAMYFCASRAGTFSYNEQFFGPGTRLTVL.

This clone was seen only once. The CDR3 nucleotides read TGTGCCAGCAGCCCCCGCGTGCCCTCCTACAATGAGCAGTTCTTC. This sequence encodes CASSPRVPSYNEQFF. The chain couples TRBV7-2 to TRBJ2-1; D remains ambiguous. The ends were cut back, 5 bases at V and 0 bases at J, with 11 bases in the middle. Germline CDR1 SGHTA, CDR2 FQGNSA. The CDR3 contains 15 residues.

V is TRBV6-1 and J is TRBJ1-3; 7 bases are a match to TRBD1. With V trimmed by 3 bases and J by 4 bases, 0 bases remained unmatched. This CDR3 is built from 13 residues. CDR1 MNHNS and CDR2 SASEGT come from the germline V gene. The CDR3 loop reads CASSEGQGNTIYF. The CDR3 DNA follows: TGTGCCAGCAGTGAGGGACAGGGAAACACCATATATTTT.

The V call is TRBV28, the J call TRBJ1-5; 8 bases are a match to TRBD1. Germline V gene data show CDR1 as MDHEN and CDR2 as SYDVKM. Trimming took 7 bases from V and 1 from J; bases not matched to a gene: 6. The CDR3 has 15 residues. Here the CDR3 reads CASIRQGLSNQPQHF. The DNA for the CDR3 is TGTGCCAGCATCAGACAGGGGCTGAGCAATCAGCCCCAGCATTTT. The entire variable domain, with the rest obtained from reference TRBV28 and TRBJ1-5, is as follows: DVKVTQSSRYLVKRTGEKVFLECVQDMDHENMFWYRQDPGLGLRLIYFSYDVKMKEKGDIPEGYSVSREKKERFSLILESASTNQTSMYLCASIRQGLSNQPQHFGDGTRLSIL.

V gene TRBV6-1 combines with J gene TRBJ1-5; D is unclear. The germline V gene has CDR1 MNHNS and CDR2 SASEGT. The CDR3 runs 13 residues. V shed 3 bases and J shed 7 bases, with 10 bases lying between them. The CDR3 loop is CASSERDLQPQHF. The CDR3 DNA sequence: TGTGCCAGCAGTGAGAGGGATTTACAGCCCCAGCATTTT.

The V gene is TRBV15, the J gene TRBJ2-7; 10 nucleotides match TRBD1. Per germline, CDR1 LNHNV and CDR2 YYDKDF (reference sequence). CDR3 size: 16 residues. The trim removed 1 base at V and 3 bases at J, leaving 6 bases unmatched. CDR3 bases: TGTGCCACCAGCAGAGGCGCCGGGACAGGGGACTACGAGCAGTACTTC. Amino acids: CATSRGAGTGDYEQYF.

The chain joins TRBV2 to TRBJ1-3; no firm D call. Deletions cut 7 bases from V and 0 bases from J, with 10 bases between. This CDR3 has 14 residues. CDR1 is SNHLY and CDR2 is FYNNEI in the germline V gene. In DNA, the CDR3 is TGTGCCAGCAACTATGAGAGCTCTGGAAACACCATATATTTT. It specifies CASNYESSGNTIYF. Looking up the rest from reference TRBV2 and TRBJ1-3 gives the full variable domain: EPEVTQTPSHQVTQMGQEVILRCVPISNHLYFYWYRQILGQKVEFLVSFYNNEISEKSEIFDDQFSVERPDGSNFTLKIRSTKLEDSAMYFCASNYESSGNTIYFGEGSWLTVV.